This TCR beta chain was profiled in a study of shared clonotypes between healthy human individuals. Profiling relied on immunoSEQ multiplex PCR, and the TCRdb table lists in-frame clones only, not all of them. The sample holds about 820,000 clones, nearly 95% seen once. Germline V lookup: CDR1 MNHNS, CDR2 SASEGT. V shed 7 bases, J shed 1 base, and the junction held 7 bases outside the gene matches. This CDR3 has 15 amino acids. Positively selected for CCR7, the CD45RO-negative cells used as naive CD8 cells excluded terminally differentiated effector memory CD45RA+ cells. Sequencing was carried out using naive CD8+ T cells sorted from blood. The rearrangement uses TRBV6-1 and TRBJ1-2; 9 nucleotides agree with TRBD1. The source of this sequence is a man aged 30 to 45 in good health. The chain's CDR3 is CASTGTGLFNYGYTF. The DNA of the CDR3 is TGTGCCAGCACCGGGACAGGGCTCTTTAACTATGGCTACACCTTC.